This TCR beta chain was retrieved from a study of cytomegalovirus exposure and HLA in healthy donors (dated by TCRdb to the late 2010s). Regarding the research as a whole: In an earlier analysis of 587 of the donors, 276 Gb of sequence data and some 120 million unique TCR beta sequences from 150 million to 200 million T cells were reported. Roughly 310 gigabases of sequencing data and tens of millions of unique TCR sequences were included in an early release covering around 600 HLA-typed donors. Of the roughly 400 genotyped donors, 70% to 90% were placed in the genetic ancestry cluster associated with self-reported Caucasian donors. The study aimed to test whether cataloging public T cell receptors could reveal signatures of past pathogen exposure. The study used immunosequencing to profile the T cell repertoires of around 600 subjects and linked those repertoires to cytomegalovirus serostatus. Besides the first cohort of 500 to 700 subjects, a separate validation cohort made up of 120 different subjects was used. The study combined high-throughput TCR immunosequencing, statistical association of individual TCRs with disease status, and machine learning to predict cytomegalovirus infection status. A later analysis re-analyzed previously published TCR beta repertoires from 500 to 700 donors and added high-resolution HLA genotyping to study TCR occurrence patterns. The later analysis used no new phenotypic data to find candidate immune exposures, relying instead on TCR beta sequences and their occurrence across donors. An earlier analysis of a few hundred of the donors applied high-throughput TCR beta sequencing to assess whether each TCR beta V gene segment acted as functional or pseudogenic. Donor age, sex, ethnicity and CMV serostatus were compiled alongside the repertoire data. A later genetic analysis took genome-wide SNP genotypes for about 55% of the 666 donors and used that subset as a discovery cohort. All discovery cohort repertoires had been generated on a single sequencing platform. Both class I and class II loci were covered by HLA typing, at four-digit resolution. Typing coverage differed by locus: A, B, C, DRB1 and DQB1 were typed in roughly 620-630 donors, DQA1 in approximately 520, DPA1 in some 600, and DPB1 in just under 490. Several DR-DQ haplotypes were treated as single units for association and clustering because of strong linkage in the cohort. On average, roughly 240,000 unique TCR beta nucleotide sequences were sequenced per donor among some 420 genotyped donors of the cohort, with around 19% of those sequences being non-productive.

The cohort was made up of approximately 700 healthy bone marrow donors. All cohort members were sampled while nominally healthy, although unrecorded immune exposures were likely present. The donor was CMV seronegative and belonged to the group of around 400 seronegative cohort members. A peripheral blood sample was provided by each donor, and peripheral blood mononuclear cells were used for TCR beta sequencing. The Qiagen DNeasy Blood Extraction Kit was used to extract genomic DNA from the blood cell samples. To prepare the library, the immunoSEQ multiplex PCR assay was applied. A mixture of 60 forward primers for TCR Vbeta segments and 13 reverse primers for TCR Jbeta segments was used in the multiplex PCR. The CDR3 region of rearranged TCR beta genes was amplified from genomic DNA by a multiplex PCR assay. The amplified TCR beta libraries were sequenced on the Illumina HiSeq System as 87-base-pair reads. As for the original processing: Across the 670 or so repertoires, a later analysis counted some 81 million unique TCR beta chains, around 11 million of which were shared by at least two donors. To remove PCR and sequencing errors, raw reads were error-corrected and collapsed into unique sequences using a nearest-neighbor algorithm that merged closely related sequences. Alignment of CDR3 sequences to IMGT reference sequences was used to assign V, D and J gene segments. For a sequence to be retained, a match of at least six nucleotides to both a V gene segment and a J gene segment was required. A rearrangement was called productive if the CDR3 had no stop codons and remained in frame with V and J, and every other rearrangement was called non-productive. CDR3 was defined by IMGT convention, running from the second conserved V-encoded cysteine to the conserved J-encoded phenylalanine. Sequences without an unambiguous match to a single V gene segment were excluded from the earlier analysis of 450 to 650 of the donors. In an earlier analysis of about 590 of the donors, a V segment was called functional when productive rearrangements were above 56.7%, and segregating when the standard deviation between donors exceeded 5%. To diagnose cytomegalovirus status from the catalog of TCR beta chain sequences, a statistical classification framework was built. In a later analysis, TCR nucleotide sequences were compared against IMGT/GENE-DB human TR gene sequences so that V and J genes could be assigned. A later analysis assigned CDR3 sequences and most-parsimonious VDJ recombination scenarios with the TCRdist pipeline. In a later analysis, each TCR beta chain was defined by its CDR3 amino acid sequence together with its V-gene family, and reads without a unique V-gene family were excluded. As a way to deal with suspected cross-contamination and a sequencing artifact, a later analysis dropped 640 or so nucleotide sequences that were highly shared and had low generation probability. A later analysis calculated a clonal expansion index for each public chain from normalized within-repertoire ranks of inferred template counts. In a later analysis, generation probabilities were computed with a VDJ recombination model fitted to out-of-frame rearrangements, and the resulting probabilities were checked against IGoR. In a later analysis, TCR-TCR, TCR-HLA and TCR-CMV co-occurrence was scored with hypergeometric tests, and a repertoire-size bias correction was applied to TCR pairs. To estimate false discovery rates, a later analysis permuted the HLA or CMV assignments 20 times. In a later analysis, co-occurring TCRs were grouped using DBSCAN, and TCRdist sequence similarity was added for clustering within HLA-allele-positive subsets. For co-occurrence clustering, repertoires with fewer than 30,000 or more than 120,000 public chains were excluded, along with five repertoires with anomalous nucleotide sharing. In its TCRdb copy, this immuneACCESS table keeps in-frame sequences only and misses some clones. Where compared with another copy, unresolved V genes explain less than half of these, and the others have no known cause. The V and J calls and the clone size are those of that table, but D and trimming were determined from the DNA. The sample contains tens of thousands of clones, about 80% of them found a single time. The ten largest make up over 2% of the sample.

What the study reported, not specific to this receptor: Most TCR sequences were observed very rarely across donors, whereas some public TCRs were present in many individuals. Because counts were too low, roughly 16 rarely observed V segments, including chromosome 9 orphons, were left out of the earlier analysis of roughly 600 of the donors. A later analysis reported that several top co-occurrence clusters appeared linked to parvovirus B19, influenza, CMV and Epstein-Barr virus. A later analysis found that TCR association rates varied across HLA loci, with DRB1 alleles showing the most associated TCRs and HLA-C alleles the fewest. Correlated functional status among segregating V segments might be attributable to linkage disequilibrium, but an unknown experimental factor could not be ruled out. V-gene and J-gene trimming of TCR beta chains was associated with a missense DCLRE1C variant in a later genetic analysis, and the association was replicated in an independent cohort. In a later analysis, 16,951 TCR beta sequences were associated with specific HLA alleles at a false discovery rate of 0.05. The cohort was sequenced for TCR beta chains only, and without alpha or paired-chain data the features that could be detected were limited. The only immune exposure information available for the cohort was CMV serostatus. A later analysis found that most CMV-associated TCR beta chains appeared HLA-restricted, with HLA associations seemingly driven largely by CMV exposure. It was suggested by the authors that the approach could potentially be generalized to other disease states and immunological phenotypes. HLA typing was unavailable for some donors at each locus, so association tests used only the typed subset. Cytomegalovirus status was reported to be diagnosed by the classifier with high specificity and sensitivity in both the original and validation cohorts. A cluster of highly shared sequence variants was judged likely to represent a technical artifact of the sequencing pipeline. In a later analysis, HLA-associated TCR beta chains were found to be more clonally expanded and to have lower generation probabilities than equally common non-associated chains. When HLA alleles, especially DR and DQ, strongly co-occurred, attributing TCR associations to individual alleles was difficult. The study gave a list of 150 to 200 TCR beta chains associated with cytomegalovirus. In vitro tests confirmed that a few of the cytomegalovirus-associated TCR beta chains recognize cytomegalovirus antigens. Broadly in line with IMGT annotations, most TCR beta V segments showed up in productive rearrangements about 90% or about 30% of the time in an earlier analysis of 450 to 750 of the donors. Some IMGT-functional V segments, including TRBV6-2 and TRBV6-3, could not be told apart with the 87-base-pair reads, so those segments were excluded. Sequencing depth was assumed to be roughly uniform across donors in the presence/absence analyses, though that assumption may not hold. Compared with the roughly 700-donor mean, donors in an Asian-associated ancestry cluster had fewer N-insertions in productive TCRs, according to a later genetic analysis. A further reported finding was that TCR beta sequences accurately predicted the HLA-A and HLA-B alleles for most subjects in the first cohort.

As encoded in the germline V gene (reference sequence), CDR1 is LNHNV while CDR2 is YYDKDF. The CDR3 goes from the cysteine to the phenylalanine over 15 residues. The kept DNA is CDR3 alone, 45 bases in frame from the first base. V drops 5 bases and J drops 3 bases, leaving 16 bases in between. This clone came up once. Its target antigen remains unknown. The sample holds no much larger clone one base away, and base qualities are not on file. The sample comprised PBMCs. The TCR was taken from a man aged 25-40 years in good health and CMV-seronegative. The chain is made from TRBV15 and TRBJ1-2, and perhaps TRBD1 as D gene, on 5 matching bases. The CDR3 corresponds to CATSAGRSGYYGYTF. The nucleotides are TGTGCCACCAGCGCGGGACGTTCGGGTTACTATGGCTACACCTTC.